This record concerns one T cell receptor beta chain sequence. Repertoires were generated with immunoSEQ multiplex PCR, while TCRdb's copy carries only in-frame clones and drops some. The sample includes 65,000 to 80,000 clones, under 98% of them seen just once. This sample was taken from a study of technical replicates of blood from several donors. This CDR3 has 14 amino acids. CDR1 is PRHDT, CDR2 FYEKMQ, per germline (reference sequence). Trimming stripped 3 bases from V and 7 bases from J, with 16 bases between. The receptor was isolated from a human donor in good health. This chain joins TRBV13 and TRBJ2-7, with TRBD2 as a possible D gene (6 bases). The sequenced material came from T cells isolated from PBMCs. The CDR3 DNA sequence: TGTGCCAGCAGCTTCCGGGACTTCGGGTGGGAGCAGTACTTC. Protein product: CASSFRDFGWEQYF.